These 21 T cell receptor beta chains were sequenced from one sample in a study of cytomegalovirus exposure and HLA in healthy donors. PCR involved 60 Vbeta and 13 Jbeta primers. Clones were sequenced by immunoSEQ multiplex PCR, and TCRdb holds only the in-frame ones, with some missing. The table shows over 35,000 clones, with 70% to 85% occurring only once. The sequencing input was PBMCs. Every receptor here comes from a man aged 25-45 years in good health and CMV-seronegative.

The genes are TRBV2 and TRBJ1-1; 7 bases fit TRBD1. CDR1 is SNHLY and CDR2 is FYNNEI in the germline V gene. The CDR3 covers 14 residues. The J segment lost 5 bases and the V segment lost 5 bases, leaving 8 bases of the junction unmatched. CDR3 coding DNA: TGTGCCAGCAGTTCCAGGGGGATTGTTACTGAAGCTTTCTTT. Amino acids: CASSSRGIVTEAFF.

This clone was detected a few times. This chain connects TRBV6-4 to TRBJ2-3, with D possibly being TRBD2 (6 bases). Deletions cut 2 bases from V and 4 bases from J, with 10 bases between. CDR3 length equals 14 residues. Germline CDR1 MRHNA, CDR2 SNTAGT. The CDR3 region has the DNA TGTGCCAGCAGTGACGGAGGGGATGCAGATACGCAGTATTTT. It is translated as CASSDGGDADTQYF.

The J gene is TRBJ2-2, the V gene TRBV10-3; D possibly corresponds to TRBD1 (6 bases). V lost 4 bases to trimming and J lost 1 base, with 13 bases between them. The CDR3 totals 16 residues. CDR1 and CDR2 (germline): ENHRY, SYGVKD. Here the CDR3 reads CAISGRDTRNTGELFF. CDR3 sequence (DNA): TGTGCCATCAGTGGCCGGGACACTAGGAACACCGGGGAGCTGTTTTTT.

The chain employs TRBV10-3 and TRBJ1-2; D not resolved. With 2 bases removed from V and 5 bases from J, the gap between germline ends came to 9 bases. There are 13 residues in the CDR3. Germline CDR1 ENHRY, CDR2 SYGVKD. As DNA, the CDR3 is TGTGCCATCAGTGAGAACATTCGATATGGCTACACCTTC. Protein sequence: CAISENIRYGYTF.

The chain recombines TRBV5-1 with TRBJ1-1, with TRBD1 matching 7 bases. Germline V gene lookup returns CDR1 SGHRS and CDR2 YFSETQ. The CDR3 is made up of 14 amino acids. Unmatched junction bases numbered 3, after V lost 3 bases and J lost 1 base. The CDR3 coding sequence is TGCGCCAGCAGCTCGGGACAGTGGAACACTGAAGCTTTCTTT. Translating gives CASSSGQWNTEAFF. Full variable domain (remainder filled in from reference TRBV5-1 and TRBJ1-1): KAGVTQTPRYLIKTRGQQVTLSCSPISGHRSVSWYQQTPGQGLQFLFEYFSETQRNKGNFPGRFSGRQFSNSRSEMNVSTLELGDSALYLCASSSGQWNTEAFFGQGTRLTVV.

This sequence joins TRBV9 and TRBJ2-5; 14 bases fit TRBD2. Germline V CDR1 and CDR2: SGDLS, YYNGEE. V was pared by 3 bases and J by 1 base, with 5 bases of the junction left unmatched. The CDR3 is 17 amino acids. The CDR3 nucleotides read TGTGCCAGCAGCGCCGGGACTAGCGGGGGCCTCCAAGAGACCCAGTACTTC. This codes for CASSAGTSGGLQETQYF. Full variable domain (outside the CDR3, taken from reference TRBV9 and TRBJ2-5): DSGVTQTPKHLITATGQRVTLRCSPRSGDLSVYWYQQSLDQGLQFLIQYYNGEERAKGNILERFSAQQFPDLHSELNLSSLELGDSALYFCASSAGTSGGLQETQYFGPGTRLLVL.

The chain combines TRBV9 with TRBJ2-3; 8 bases line up with TRBD2. Germline lookup yields CDR1 SGDLS and CDR2 YYNGEE. Trimming removed 0 bases from V and 5 bases from J; junction bases left unmatched: 2. This CDR3 is 14 amino acids long. Written as DNA, the CDR3 is TGTGCCAGCAGCGTAGGTCTAGCGGGAGATACGCAGTATTTT. This sequence encodes CASSVGLAGDTQYF.

This clone was observed a single time. The chain employs TRBV9 and TRBJ2-2; 7 nucleotides line up with TRBD1. Per the germline V gene, CDR1 is SGDLS and CDR2 is YYNGEE. The CDR3 covers 16 residues. Unmatched junction bases numbered 6, after V lost 0 bases and J lost 4 bases. Here the CDR3 DNA reads TGTGCCAGCAGCGTAGGGGTCAGGACAGGCACCGGGGAGCTGTTTTTT. Amino acid sequence: CASSVGVRTGTGELFF.

The genes are TRBV7-2 and TRBJ2-1, with TRBD1 as a possible D gene (5 bases). Germline CDR1 and CDR2: SGHTA and FQGNSA. The CDR3 spans 13 residues. Trimming pared 6 bases from V and 3 bases from J, leaving 9 bases between. The CDR3 DNA sequence: TGTGCCAGCAGACCGACAGACTACAATGAGCAGTTCTTC. Protein sequence: CASRPTDYNEQFF.

This clone was recorded only once. The chain has TRBV27 and TRBJ1-5; D is perhaps TRBD1 (5 bases). Per germline, CDR1 MNHEY and CDR2 SMNVEV (reference sequence). V dropped 5 bases and J dropped 9 bases, with 11 bases sitting between them. The CDR3 has 12 amino acids. The CDR3 DNA reads TGTGCCAGCAGTGCCCCCGGGGGGCCCCAGCATTTT. Translation: CASSAPGGPQHF.

V and J are TRBV10-2 and TRBJ2-7, with D maybe TRBD1 (6 bases). There are 14 residues in the CDR3. Germline CDR1 reads WSHSY; CDR2 reads SAAADI. Deletions cut 4 bases from V and 2 bases from J, with 12 bases between. Here the CDR3 DNA reads TGCGCCAGCAGTGCACCCGGGGACACCTACGAGCAGTACTTC. This sequence encodes CASSAPGDTYEQYF.

This clone was picked up a small number of times. The J gene is TRBJ2-2, the V gene TRBV6-6; tentative D call: TRBD1 (5 bases). Per germline, CDR1 MNHNY and CDR2 SVGAGI (reference sequence). Trimming removed 9 bases at V and 0 bases at J, with 8 bases between. The CDR3 has 13 residues. The CDR3 region has the DNA TGTGCCAGTAGGACATCGAACACCGGGGAGCTGTTTTTT. Translated: CASRTSNTGELFF.

The J gene is TRBJ2-3, the V gene TRBV27; 8 nucleotides match TRBD2. This CDR3 is built from 16 residues. J gave up 5 bases and V 5 bases, and 12 bases lay outside the gene matches. Germline lookup yields CDR1 MNHEY and CDR2 SMNVEV (reference sequence). The CDR3 here is CASSLSGRDGIDTQYF. The CDR3 bases are TGTGCCAGCAGTCTCAGCGGGAGAGACGGGATAGATACGCAGTATTTT.

The V and J genes are TRBV4-2 and TRBJ2-2, with 10 nucleotides matching TRBD2. Germline assignment: CDR1 LGHNA and CDR2 YNFKEQ. V was clipped by 1 base and J by 5 bases; unmatched bases: 1. CDR3 size: 15 residues. CDR3 nucleotides: TGTGCCAGCAGCCAAGTGACTAGCGGGACCGGGGAGCTGTTTTTT. This sequence encodes CASSQVTSGTGELFF.

The rearrangement links TRBV19 to TRBJ2-5, with TRBD1 as a possible D gene (8 bases). There are 16 residues in the CDR3. The V gene lost 3 bases and the J gene lost 3 bases, with 17 bases spanning the gap. Per the germline V gene, CDR1 is LNHDA and CDR2 is SQIVND (reference sequence). The CDR3 is CASSMGGTGGKETQYF. CDR3 DNA: TGTGCCAGTAGTATGGGAGGGACAGGTGGGAAAGAGACCCAGTACTTC.

This clone was detected only once. This chain links TRBV28 with TRBJ1-6; weak D call: TRBD1 (5 bases). V lost 8 bases and J 0 bases, leaving 11 bases between the germline ends. CDR1 is MDHEN and CDR2 is SYDVKM in the germline V gene. The CDR3 loop spans 15 amino acids. In nucleotides, the CDR3 is TGTGCCAGCCTTAAGGGGCGCTCCTATAATTCACCCCTCCACTTT. Encoded protein: CASLKGRSYNSPLHF.

This chain joins TRBV7-2 and TRBJ2-3; 10 nucleotides agree with TRBD2. Germline V gene sequence: CDR1 SGHTA, CDR2 FQGNSA. The CDR3 runs 15 residues. The V gene end was trimmed by 3 bases and the J gene end by 6 bases; junction bases not matched to a gene: 6. In nucleotides, the CDR3 is TGTGCCAGCAGCTTTGGCCTAGCGGGAGCGGATACGCAGTATTTT. Residues: CASSFGLAGADTQYF.

This sequence joins TRBV2 and TRBJ2-2, with D unresolved. V was cut by 3 bases and J by 2 bases, with 13 bases left in between. CDR1 SNHLY and CDR2 FYNNEI come from the germline V gene. This CDR3 is built from 16 residues. CDR3 DNA: TGTGCCAGCAGTGACACCATACCCAGAAACACCGGGGAGCTGTTTTTT. This sequence encodes CASSDTIPRNTGELFF. The full variable domain, with the rest looked up from reference TRBV2 and TRBJ2-2, is EPEVTQTPSHQVTQMGQEVILRCVPISNHLYFYWYRQILGQKVEFLVSFYNNEISEKSEIFDDQFSVERPDGSNFTLKIRSTKLEDSAMYFCASSDTIPRNTGELFFGEGSRLTVL.

This chain joins TRBV9 and TRBJ2-7; 7 bases agree with TRBD1. Germline loops: CDR1 SGDLS, CDR2 YYNGEE. Trimming removed 4 bases from V and 4 bases from J; junction bases left unmatched: 2. The length of the CDR3 is 12 residues. CDR3 coding DNA: TGTGCCAGCAGCCGACAGGGTTACGAGCAGTACTTC. Residues: CASSRQGYEQYF.

The gene calls are TRBV7-6 and TRBJ2-1, with D perhaps matching TRBD2 (6 bases). Germline V gives CDR1 SGHVS, CDR2 FNYEAQ. V was cut by 7 bases and J by 3 bases, with 13 bases left in between. The CDR3 has 14 residues. The CDR3 loop is CASNEAGSYNEQFF. The CDR3 DNA sequence: TGTGCCAGCAATGAAGCGGGCAGCTACAATGAGCAGTTCTTC. The entire variable domain, with the rest obtained from reference TRBV7-6 and TRBJ2-1, is as follows: GAGVSQSPRYKVTKRGQDVALRCDPISGHVSLYWYRQALGQGPEFLTYFNYEAQQDKSGLPNDRFSAERPEGSISTLTIQRTEQRDSAMYRCASNEAGSYNEQFFGPGTRLTVL.

The table lists this clone with a count of one. The V and J genes are TRBV10-2 and TRBJ2-7; TRBD1 is a possible D gene (5 bases). V shed 4 bases and J shed 3 bases, with 13 bases lying between them. The CDR3 runs to 14 residues. Germline assignment: CDR1 WSHSY and CDR2 SAAADI. The CDR3 loop reads CASSVDREGYEQYF. As DNA, the CDR3 is TGCGCCAGCAGTGTTGACAGAGAAGGCTACGAGCAGTACTTC.